Below are 28 T cell receptor beta chains sequenced from a single sample in a study of Ad26.COV2.S vaccination and SARS-CoV-2 variants. Treatment noted: over 15 received Ad26.COV2.S at low or high dose, single or two shots; roughly five received placebo; per-sample allocation not given. The investigators took samples on day 63 after the first vaccine or placebo injection. Using immunoSEQ multiplex PCR, the repertoire was profiled, and TCRdb retains in-frame clones only, with some absent. The table has under 600,000 clones, about nine tenths seen once. Source: peripheral blood, taken in a trial of Ad26.COV2.S vaccine versus placebo. These receptors were obtained from a person between 18 and 65 years old who received the Ad26.COV2.S COVID-19 vaccine or a placebo.

The chain is built from TRBV3-1 (or the pseudogene TRBV3-2) and TRBJ1-4; weak D call: TRBD1 (5 bases). The CDR3 sequence is 12 residues long. Germline V gives CDR1 LGHDT, CDR2 YNNKEL (reference sequence). V lost 4 bases and J 7 bases, leaving 7 bases between the germline ends. CDR3 DNA sequence: TGTGCCAGCAGCCCAGGGTCTGAAAAACTGTTTTTT. This sequence encodes CASSPGSEKLFF.

The genes are TRBV14 and TRBJ2-3; 8 nucleotides agree with TRBD2. This CDR3 comprises 16 residues. The germline gives CDR1 SGHDN, CDR2 FVKESK. The V and J ends lost 4 bases and 2 bases, in that order; junction bases with no gene match: 8. The CDR3 DNA sequence: TGTGCCAGCAGCCTAGAGCGGGGGCGCCTCACAGATACGCAGTATTTT. Protein: CASSLERGRLTDTQYF.

The chain recombines TRBV5-6 with TRBJ1-1, with D tentatively TRBD1 (6 bases). Germline values: CDR1 SGHDT, CDR2 YYEEEE. This CDR3 has 17 residues. Trimming pared 0 bases from V and 2 bases from J, leaving 17 bases between. In nucleotides, the CDR3 is TGTGCCAGCAGCTTGGGAGTACCGGACAGCTATAACACTGAAGCTTTCTTT. Translating it yields CASSLGVPDSYNTEAFF. Full variable domain (missing parts from reference TRBV5-6 and TRBJ1-1): DAGVTQSPTHLIKTRGQQVTLRCSPKSGHDTVSWYQQALGQGPQFIFQYYEEEERQRGNFPDRFSGHQFPNYSSELNVNALLLGDSALYLCASSLGVPDSYNTEAFFGQGTRLTVV.

This CDR3 is CASRAGQGYQPQHF. The CDR3 bases are TGTGCCAGCAGGGCGGGACAGGGTTATCAGCCCCAGCATTTT. J is TRBJ1-5 and V is TRBV6-5; TRBD1 agrees at 9 bases. Trimming removed 6 bases from V and 5 bases from J; junction bases left unmatched: 5. The CDR3 spans 14 residues. Germline lookup yields CDR1 MNHEY and CDR2 SVGAGI.

The chain has TRBV7-9 and TRBJ2-5; TRBD1 aligns across 10 bases. The CDR3 is 14 residues long. CDR1 SEHNR and CDR2 FQNEAQ come from the germline V gene (reference sequence). V was pared by 5 bases and J by 5 bases, with 5 bases of the junction left unmatched. In DNA, the CDR3 is TGTGCCAGCAGCGGGACAGGGGATAGGGAGACCCAGTACTTC. Translation gives CASSGTGDRETQYF. Full variable domain (outside the CDR3, taken from reference TRBV7-9 and TRBJ2-5): DTGVSQNPRHKITKRGQNVTFRCDPISEHNRLYWYRQTLGQGPEFLTYFQNEAQLEKSRLLSDRFSAERPKGSFSTLEIQRTEQGDSAMYLCASSGTGDRETQYFGPGTRLLVL.

J is TRBJ1-4 and V is TRBV19; D uncertain. Germline CDR1 LNHDA, CDR2 SQIVND (reference sequence). The CDR3 is 15 residues long. V lost 4 bases to trimming and J lost 0 bases, with 9 bases between them. DNA for the CDR3: TGTGCCAGTAGTAAGCGACAAGCAACTAATGAAAAACTGTTTTTT. Amino acids: CASSKRQATNEKLFF.

The V call is TRBV7-9, the J call TRBJ1-3; D gene ambiguous. The CDR3 runs to 14 residues. V lost 2 bases, J lost 2 bases, and 7 bases lay in between. CDR1 and CDR2 (germline): SEHNR, FQNEAQ (reference sequence). In DNA, the CDR3 is TGTGCCAGCAGCTTACCGAGAGCTGGAAACACCATATATTTT. Residues: CASSLPRAGNTIYF. The full variable domain, in which reference TRBV7-9 and TRBJ1-3 provide the parts outside the CDR3, is DTGVSQNPRHKITKRGQNVTFRCDPISEHNRLYWYRQTLGQGPEFLTYFQNEAQLEKSRLLSDRFSAERPKGSFSTLEIQRTEQGDSAMYLCASSLPRAGNTIYFGEGSWLTVV.

The chain joins TRBV7-9 to TRBJ2-7; D not resolved. Trimming left V 4 bases short and J 3 bases short, with 13 bases between. The CDR3 is made up of 14 amino acids. Germline V gene lookup returns CDR1 SEHNR and CDR2 FQNEAQ (reference sequence). The CDR3 loop is CASSSDPLGYEQYF. CDR3 bases: TGTGCCAGCAGCTCAGACCCCCTGGGCTACGAGCAGTACTTC.

J is TRBJ2-5 and V is TRBV29-1; D perhaps matches TRBD1 (6 bases). The germline gives CDR1 SQVTM, CDR2 ANQGSEA. V dropped 4 bases and J dropped 6 bases, with 12 bases sitting between them. The CDR3 covers 12 residues. CDR3 region: CSVAPQGQTQYF. CDR3 bases: TGCAGCGTTGCGCCACAGGGACAGACCCAGTACTTC.

The V and J genes are TRBV18 and TRBJ1-1, with D unclear. The CDR3 contains 14 residues. Trimming stripped 4 bases from V and 0 bases from J, with 9 bases between. Germline V gives CDR1 KGHSH, CDR2 LQKENI. CDR3 bases: TGTGCCAGCTCACTCTCCCGCCTGAACACTGAAGCTTTCTTT. Residues: CASSLSRLNTEAFF.

In its sample, this clone was seen a few times. This chain links TRBV5-1 with TRBJ2-2; D ambiguous. Trimming cost V 2 bases and J 10 bases, with 15 bases left between them. The CDR3 loop spans 14 amino acids. Germline CDR1 reads SGHRS; CDR2 reads YFSETQ. The CDR3 protein is CASSLDPGIEELFF. The DNA of the CDR3 is TGCGCCAGCAGCTTAGACCCTGGGATCGAGGAGCTGTTTTTT.

The chain employs TRBV4-1 and TRBJ1-2; possibly TRBD1 for D (5 bases). CDR1 MGHRA and CDR2 YSYEKL come from the germline V gene. This CDR3 is built from 16 residues. V lost 0 bases and J lost 2, with 13 bases in between. In DNA, the CDR3 is TGCGCCAGCAGCCAAGATAGGGGTTATGGCAACTATGGCTACACCTTC. It encodes CASSQDRGYGNYGYTF.

The V gene is TRBV7-8, the J gene TRBJ2-7; D is perhaps TRBD2 (5 bases). The CDR3 extends over 16 amino acids. V lost 4 bases and J 3 bases, leaving 19 bases between the germline ends. Germline V lookup: CDR1 SGHVS, CDR2 FQNEAQ. For the CDR3, the DNA is TGTGCCAGCAGCTCACCCCCCGGGGAAAGACTCTACGAGCAGTACTTC. Its protein is CASSSPPGERLYEQYF.

The chain joins TRBV21-1 to TRBJ1-4. TRBV21-1 is a pseudogene. The CDR3 is 18 amino acids. CDR3 amino acids: CASSSPGGMGATNEKLFF. The CDR3 DNA reads as TGTGCCAGCAGCAGTCCGGGAGGGATGGGGGCAACTAATGAAAAACTGTTTTTT.

The chain combines TRBV28 with TRBJ1-1; TRBD1 agrees at 7 bases. Germline loops: CDR1 MDHEN, CDR2 SYDVKM. The CDR3 consists of 15 residues. The V segment lost 5 bases and the J segment 4 bases; nucleotides outside the gene matches: 10. The CDR3 reads CASSPTTGPLTEAFF. Written as DNA, the CDR3 is TGTGCCAGCAGTCCTACGACAGGGCCCCTCACTGAAGCTTTCTTT.

The chain uses TRBV27 and TRBJ2-1; TRBD1 might be the D (6 bases). The germline V and J ends were trimmed by 6 bases and 7 bases, with 10 bases remaining between them. The CDR3 sequence is 12 residues long. Germline V gene sequence: CDR1 MNHEY, CDR2 SMNVEV (reference sequence). The CDR3 reads CASRGADNEQFF. CDR3 bases: TGTGCCAGCAGGGGGGCAGATAATGAGCAGTTCTTC.

The chain employs TRBV7-9 and TRBJ1-2; no clear D gene. Germline CDR1 and CDR2: SEHNR and FQNEAQ (reference sequence). The CDR3 length is 14 residues. V lost 1 base to trimming and J lost 2 bases, with 8 bases between them. The CDR3 protein is CASSLGERNYGYTF. For the CDR3, the DNA is TGTGCCAGCAGCTTAGGGGAACGGAACTATGGCTACACCTTC.

The V call is TRBV7-2, the J call TRBJ1-4, with D possibly matching TRBD1 (6 bases). From germline, CDR1 is SGHTA and CDR2 FQGNSA. The V gene lost 5 bases and the J gene lost 8 bases, with 15 bases spanning the gap. The CDR3 extends over 14 amino acids. CDR3 nucleotides: TGTGCCAGCAGCCTAGACAGGAGCTTCGAAAAACTGTTTTTT. It is translated as CASSLDRSFEKLFF.

The chain links TRBV7-8 to TRBJ2-7; 7 bases are a match to TRBD2. Germline assignment: CDR1 SGHVS and CDR2 FQNEAQ. V gave up 3 bases and J gave up 0 bases; unmatched junction bases: 5. This CDR3 has 15 amino acids. The DNA for the CDR3 is TGTGCCAGCAGCTTCGGCGGCGGGAGCTCCTACGAGCAGTACTTC. As protein: CASSFGGGSSYEQYF.

The chain couples TRBV4-2 to TRBJ2-7; D unclear. The CDR3 is 16 residues long. The germline gives CDR1 LGHNA, CDR2 YNFKEQ. Trimming took 4 bases from V and 4 from J, leaving 20 bases between them. CDR3: CASSLRPGASQYEQYF. CDR3 DNA sequence: TGTGCCAGCAGCCTCCGACCGGGCGCCAGTCAGTACGAGCAGTACTTC.

The V call is TRBV10-3, the J call TRBJ1-4; the D is unclear. V lost 4 bases, J lost 8 bases, and 11 bases lay in between. The germline gives CDR1 ENHRY, CDR2 SYGVKD. CDR3 length: 13 amino acids. CDR3 protein: CAISGTEMEKLFF. For the CDR3, the DNA is TGTGCCATCAGTGGGACGGAGATGGAAAAACTGTTTTTT.

The CDR3 DNA reads as TGCAGCGTTGGGGTCGGGACAGGGGACGGCTACACCTTC. Translation gives CSVGVGTGDGYTF. The chain recombines TRBV29-1 with TRBJ1-2, with 10 bases lining up with TRBD1. V trimming: 4 bases; J trimming: 8 bases; junction bases outside the gene matches: 7. Germline-derived CDR1 and CDR2 are SQVTM and ANQGSEA. This CDR3 is 13 amino acids long.

This chain connects TRBV24-1 to TRBJ1-2; TRBD1 aligns across 7 bases. Germline V gives CDR1 KGHDR, CDR2 SFDVKD. The J segment lost 3 bases and the V segment lost 4 bases, leaving 4 bases of the junction unmatched. The CDR3 sequence is 14 residues long. The CDR3 protein is CATSDTGQDYGYTF. In DNA form, the CDR3 reads TGTGCCACCAGTGACACAGGACAGGACTATGGCTACACCTTC.

This clone was seen just once. CDR3 sequence reads: CASLIGERAEAFF. CDR3 nucleotides: TGTGCCAGCCTTATAGGAGAGAGGGCTGAAGCTTTCTTT. The rearrangement joins TRBV6-6 to TRBJ1-1; D is ambiguous. V was cut by 8 bases and J by 6 bases, with 16 bases left in between. The CDR3 runs to 13 residues. Per the germline V gene, CDR1 is MNHNY and CDR2 is SVGAGI (reference sequence).

This chain joins TRBV29-1 and TRBJ2-6; D remains ambiguous. Trimming cost V 4 bases and J 1 base, with 11 bases left between them. Germline CDR1 and CDR2: SQVTM and ANQGSEA. The CDR3 covers 15 residues. The CDR3 DNA reads as TGCAGCGTTGCACATTTCAAATCTGGGGCCAACGTCCTGACTTTC. Its translation is CSVAHFKSGANVLTF.

The J gene is TRBJ1-1, the V gene TRBV5-1; possibly TRBD1 for D (5 bases). Germline V gene data show CDR1 as SGHRS and CDR2 as YFSETQ. V was trimmed by 3 bases and J by 1 base, leaving 13 bases between them. The CDR3 extends over 15 amino acids. CDR3 in DNA: TGCGCCAGCAGCTCCCGACAGCTAGGGAACACTGAAGCTTTCTTT. Protein: CASSSRQLGNTEAFF. Supplemented by reference TRBV5-1 and TRBJ1-1, the full variable domain reads KAGVTQTPRYLIKTRGQQVTLSCSPISGHRSVSWYQQTPGQGLQFLFEYFSETQRNKGNFPGRFSGRQFSNSRSEMNVSTLELGDSALYLCASSSRQLGNTEAFFGQGTRLTVV.

The gene calls are TRBV7-9 and TRBJ2-1, with D hard to call. V lost 4 bases, J lost 0 bases, and 16 bases lay in between. Germline CDR1 reads SEHNR; CDR2 reads FQNEAQ (reference sequence). This CDR3 region has 17 residues. The DNA of the CDR3 is TGTGCCAGCAGCTCCTTGACCGAGCTTACCTCCTACAATGAGCAGTTCTTC. Translating gives CASSSLTELTSYNEQFF.

The gene calls are TRBV14 and TRBJ2-3, with D possibly TRBD2 on 6 matching bases. The V gene lost 4 bases and the J gene lost 2 bases, with 13 bases spanning the gap. CDR3 size: 15 residues. The V gene's germline CDR1 is SGHDN and CDR2 FVKESK. The CDR3 DNA sequence: TGTGCCAGCAGCCTACCGGGACTTATCACAGATACGCAGTATTTT. Its translation is CASSLPGLITDTQYF.